The sequence of this TCR beta chain was determined in a study of shared clonotypes between healthy human individuals. Findings of the study overall: Despite large depth, sorted-subset datasets appeared incompletely sequenced. The sole specimen, blood, was sampled, and tissue repertoires likely differ.

Genomic DNA from each subset was divided evenly over several immunoSEQ plates. TCRdb's copy holds only in-frame clones and misses some; the assay was immunoSEQ multiplex PCR. The repertoire has roughly 1,100,000 clones, 65% to 75% of them found once; the top ten carry 1.5%. CDR1 KGHSH and CDR2 LQKENI come from the germline V gene. This CDR3 comprises 14 residues. V shed 0 bases and J shed 6 bases, with 9 bases lying between them. Remarks on this clone: What it recognizes is unknown.

Sequences were obtained from memory CD4+ T cells sorted from blood. Subset meaning: CD45RA-negative fraction. This receptor was identified in a young man in good health. This chain uses TRBV18 with TRBJ2-1, with a possible D match to TRBD2 (5 bases). The CDR3, as DNA: TGTGCCAGCTCACCACCTTCGGGGTTCAATGAGCAGTTCTTC. This translates into CASSPPSGFNEQFF.